The 20 T cell receptor beta chains reported below all come from one sample, sequenced in a study of blood T cell repertoires in COVID-19. Profiled with immunoSEQ multiplex PCR; TCRdb holds only in-frame clones, not every one. The sample comprises around 300,000 clones, 70% to 90% of which are singletons, and about 11% rests with the top ten. Sequenced sample: peripheral blood. The origin of the receptors is a woman between 65 and 79 years old with acute or convalescent COVID-19.

The V and J genes are TRBV21-1 and TRBJ2-4; TRBD1 is the table's D call and was not checked against the DNA. TRBV21-1 constitutes a pseudogene. The length of the CDR3 is 12 residues. DNA of the CDR3: TGTGCCAGCAGCAAAGTCCAGGCCGTCACGTACTTC. Translating it yields CASSKVQAVTYF.

J is TRBJ2-1 and V is TRBV15; 11 bases fit TRBD2. Germline V gene sequence: CDR1 LNHNV, CDR2 YYDKDF (reference sequence). The CDR3 sequence is 16 residues long. V shed 0 bases and J 6 bases; nucleotides not matched to a gene: 4. CDR3 sequence reads: CATSRELAGGSNEQFF. The CDR3 region has the DNA TGTGCCACCAGCAGAGAGTTAGCGGGGGGGAGCAATGAGCAGTTCTTC.

In this sample, this clone turned up a few times. CDR3 sequence reads: CASRDSSSYNSPLHF. As DNA, the CDR3 is TGTGCCAGCAGGGATAGCAGCTCCTATAATTCACCCCTCCACTTT. The rearrangement joins TRBV13 to TRBJ1-6; D is undetermined. The CDR3 has 15 amino acids. Germline assignment: CDR1 PRHDT and CDR2 FYEKMQ (reference sequence). Between the trimmed V and J ends, which lost 6 bases and 0 bases, there was a span of 9 bases.

This clone has only one observation. The rearrangement uses TRBV9 and TRBJ1-3; D not resolved. With 4 bases removed from V and 4 bases from J, the gap between germline ends came to 15 bases. Per germline, CDR1 SGDLS and CDR2 YYNGEE. The CDR3 runs to 15 residues. CDR3: CASSPSGQSGNTIYF. The CDR3 bases are TGTGCCAGCAGCCCAAGCGGGCAGTCCGGAAACACCATATATTTT. The full variable domain, rest sourced from reference TRBV9 and TRBJ1-3, is DSGVTQTPKHLITATGQRVTLRCSPRSGDLSVYWYQQSLDQGLQFLIQYYNGEERAKGNILERFSAQQFPDLHSELNLSSLELGDSALYFCASSPSGQSGNTIYFGEGSWLTVV.

In its sample, this clone was seen once. The chain couples TRBV5-1 to TRBJ2-2; D is possibly TRBD2 (5 bases). There are 15 residues in the CDR3. Trimming left V 4 bases short and J 0 bases short, with 10 bases between. Germline V lookup: CDR1 SGHRS, CDR2 YFSETQ. CDR3 amino acids: CASSPPAANTGELFF. The DNA of the CDR3 is TGCGCCAGCAGCCCCCCAGCGGCGAACACCGGGGAGCTGTTTTTT.

V usage is TRBV18 and J usage is TRBJ1-6, with a possible D match to TRBD1 (6 bases). Germline CDR1 KGHSH, CDR2 LQKENI. Trimming removed 4 bases from V and 6 bases from J, with 13 bases in between. The CDR3 is 15 residues long. The CDR3 loop is CASSLYREGNSPLHF. For the CDR3, the DNA is TGTGCCAGCTCACTTTACAGGGAAGGTAATTCACCCCTCCACTTT.

The chain joins TRBV5-5 to TRBJ2-7; 8 nucleotides align to TRBD1. Trimming cost V 4 bases and J 4 bases; bases outside gene matches: 10. CDR3 length: 15 amino acids. Germline loops: CDR1 SGHKS, CDR2 YYEKEE (reference sequence). The CDR3 spells CASSTTGTGVYEQYF. CDR3 coding DNA: TGTGCCAGCAGCACAACCGGGACAGGAGTTTACGAGCAGTACTTC.

The V gene is TRBV7-2, the J gene TRBJ1-2; D not resolved. V lost 1 base, J lost 4 bases, and 16 bases lay in between. Germline V CDR1 and CDR2: SGHTA, FQGNSA. The CDR3 sequence is 16 residues long. DNA for the CDR3: TGTGCCAGCAGCTTAGACCCTGGGCAGGCACTCTATGGCTACACCTTC. It is translated as CASSLDPGQALYGYTF.

The chain employs TRBV7-6 and TRBJ1-6; tentatively, D is TRBD1 (6 bases). V lost 11 bases and J lost 6, with 11 bases in between. Germline V gives CDR1 SGHVS, CDR2 FNYEAQ. The CDR3 has 12 residues. Here the CDR3 DNA reads TGTGCCGTCCGGGACACTAATTCACCCCTCCACTTT. Protein product: CAVRDTNSPLHF.

V is TRBV5-4 and J is TRBJ1-2; unclear D gene. This CDR3 is built from 15 residues. In germline, CDR1 is SGHNT, CDR2 YYREEE (reference sequence). The V end lost 0 bases, the J end lost 1 base, and 10 bases lay between the germline ends. CDR3 region: CASSLEVEGNYGYTF. The CDR3 nucleotides are TGTGCCAGCAGCTTGGAGGTGGAGGGTAACTATGGCTACACCTTC.

This clone was recorded a few times. V and J are TRBV2 and TRBJ1-1, with TRBD1 as a possible D gene (6 bases). V was cut by 5 bases and J by 3 bases, with 10 bases left in between. CDR1 SNHLY and CDR2 FYNNEI come from the germline V gene. CDR3 length: 13 residues. CDR3 sequence reads: CASSLQGYTEAFF. The CDR3, as DNA: TGTGCCAGCAGTCTACAGGGATACACTGAAGCTTTCTTT.

This chain's CDR3 is CASSLGLAGKETQYF. As DNA, the CDR3 is TGCGCCAGCAGCTTGGGGCTAGCGGGGAAAGAGACCCAGTACTTC. The chain couples TRBV5-1 to TRBJ2-5; 9 bases align to TRBD2. Germline CDR1 is SGHRS and CDR2 is YFSETQ. The CDR3 sequence is 15 residues long. V lost 0 bases and J lost 3; bases outside the gene matches: 3.

This clone was found a few times. This rearrangement joins TRBV2 to TRBJ1-1, with a possible D match to TRBD1 (6 bases). The CDR3 is made up of 13 amino acids. CDR1 is SNHLY and CDR2 is FYNNEI in the germline V gene. Between the trimmed V and J ends, which lost 7 bases and 10 bases, there was a span of 19 bases. CDR3 nucleotide sequence: TGTGCCAGCACTCCGTTAGGGGGAAATTTAGCTTTCTTT. As protein: CASTPLGGNLAFF.

This chain joins TRBV12-3 or TRBV12-4 and TRBJ2-1; D call uncertain. The CDR3 has 12 residues. Trimming removed 0 bases at V and 10 bases at J, with 7 bases between. As DNA, the CDR3 is TGTGCCAGCAGTTTAGCCCAGTACGAGCAGTTCTTC. This codes for CASSLAQYEQFF.

The chain has TRBV3-1 (or the pseudogene TRBV3-2) and TRBJ2-5, with 8 bases matching TRBD2. The V and J ends lost 1 base and 0 bases, in that order; junction bases with no gene match: 10. This CDR3 has 18 residues. The germline V gene has CDR1 LGHDT and CDR2 YNNKEL (reference sequence). The CDR3 nucleotides read TGTGCCAGCAGCCAAGGTTCGGTAGCGGGGTCGTACCAAGAGACCCAGTACTTC. Its translation: CASSQGSVAGSYQETQYF.

The rearrangement uses TRBV6-1 and TRBJ1-6; maybe TRBD1 (5 bases). CDR3 length: 14 residues. V lost 6 bases and J 5 bases, leaving 11 bases between the germline ends. CDR1 and CDR2 from the germline V gene are MNHNS and SASEGT. The CDR3 loop is CASSSDTNNSPLHF. The CDR3 region has the DNA TGTGCCAGCAGCTCGGACACCAATAATTCACCCCTCCACTTT.

The chain joins TRBV6-5 to TRBJ1-1; TRBD1 might be the D (5 bases). Trimming cost V 6 bases and J 0 bases, with 14 bases left between them. There are 15 residues in the CDR3. The V gene's germline CDR1 is MNHEY and CDR2 SVGAGI. Written as DNA, the CDR3 is TGTGCCAGCAGGCGGGGGGGGGAGATGAACACTGAAGCTTTCTTT. Translating it yields CASRRGGEMNTEAFF.

The chain uses TRBV5-1 and TRBJ1-2, with 7 bases identical to TRBD1. V lost 4 bases and J lost 4; bases outside the gene matches: 7. Germline loops: CDR1 SGHRS, CDR2 YFSETQ. The CDR3 length is 14 residues. The CDR3 loop reads CASSHGTAGYGYTF. CDR3 nucleotide sequence: TGCGCCAGCAGCCACGGGACAGCCGGCTATGGCTACACCTTC.

The DNA of the CDR3 is TGTGCCAGCAGCCCGGACTACCGAGAGACCCAGTACTTC. Translated: CASSPDYRETQYF. V is TRBV5-4 and J is TRBJ2-5, with a possible D match to TRBD2 (6 bases). Per the germline V gene, CDR1 is SGHNT and CDR2 is YYREEE (reference sequence). There are 13 residues in the CDR3. Between the trimmed V and J ends, which lost 4 bases and 4 bases, there was a span of 11 bases.

The rearrangement uses TRBV3-1 (or the pseudogene TRBV3-2) and TRBJ1-6; possibly TRBD1 for D (5 bases). Looked up from germline, CDR1 is LGHDT and CDR2 is YNNKEL (reference sequence). V was clipped by 4 bases and J by 7 bases, with 14 bases between them. The length of the CDR3 is 15 residues. CDR3 region: CASSLRWGANSPLHF. The CDR3 bases are TGTGCCAGCAGCCTCCGCTGGGGCGCAAATTCACCCCTCCACTTT.